This T cell receptor beta chain was sequenced for a study of blood T cell repertoires in COVID-19. The overall study: COVID-19 samples, acute and convalescent, were from the United States, Italy and Spain. From T cells, B-cell-depleted T cells, or PBMCs came the material, which was cDNA or gDNA.

Germline CDR1 SEHNR, CDR2 FQNEAQ (reference sequence). V was pared by 5 bases and J by 4 bases, with 23 bases of the junction left unmatched. This CDR3 has 19 amino acids. In the authors' workflow: Estimation of nucleated cell counts was performed using reference gene primer amplification. Using immunoSEQ multiplex PCR, the repertoire was profiled, and TCRdb retains in-frame clones only, with some absent. D and trimming were read from the DNA, whereas the V and J calls and clone size are those reported in that table. The data show hundreds of thousands of clones, 88% seen once. Seattle patient enrollment occurred during active infection, with longitudinal follow-up thereafter.

The clonotype comes from a woman aged 30 to 39 with COVID-19, enrolled during active disease. Sequenced input: peripheral blood. V and J are TRBV7-9 and TRBJ2-7, with 7 positions matching TRBD1. The CDR3 is CASSPNWVRQGFRQYEQYF. For the CDR3, the DNA is TGTGCCAGCAGCCCCAATTGGGTCCGACAGGGTTTCCGCCAGTACGAGCAGTACTTC. Full variable domain (rest looked up from reference TRBV7-9 and TRBJ2-7): DTGVSQNPRHKITKRGQNVTFRCDPISEHNRLYWYRQTLGQGPEFLTYFQNEAQLEKSRLLSDRFSAERPKGSFSTLEIQRTEQGDSAMYLCASSPNWVRQGFRQYEQYFGPGTRLTVT.